This T cell receptor (beta chain) comes out of a study of spatial heterogeneity in lung cancer (dated by TCRdb to between 2019 and 2020). For the wider study: Donors were around 71 patients with early-stage, untreated non-small cell lung cancer from the lung TRACERx cohort. At surgery, some 200 tumor regions, approximately 64 matched nontumor lung samples and about 56 PBMC samples were TCR-sequenced for both alpha and beta chains. The study linked features of the TCR repertoire to counts of nonsynonymous mutations, which were determined by whole-exome sequencing of tumor tissue. The study quantitatively compared TCR alpha and beta repertoires across multiple tumor regions, matched nontumor lung and blood in non-small cell lung cancer. Follow-up PBMC samples were sequenced whenever available, and the median time to follow-up was about two years after resection. Beta-chain transcripts were consistently detected in greater numbers than alpha-chain transcripts, which likely reflects a higher abundance of beta-chain transcripts. In the raw uncorrected reads, each unique combination of TCR and UMI appeared more than ten times on average. The research as a whole found: Ubiquitous expanded tumor TCRs were found in blood more often at tumor resection than at routine follow-up. Only approximately 15 patients were included in the comparisons of baseline and follow-up blood repertoires. Confirming at a functional level the hypothesis that regional TCRs recognize regional mutations was considered to require additional single-cell paired TCR alpha and beta sequencing.

The intended sense of this specimen's time point label: blood at routine non-recurrence follow-up after resection. Without any cell sorting, TCR sequencing was performed on whole RNA extracted either from tumor and nontumor lung tissue or from cryopreserved PBMC samples. A patient was chosen for TCR sequencing only when enough RNA was available from at least two tumor regions. V lost 0 bases and J lost 3 bases, and the count of bases not matched to a germline gene is 9. The germline V gene gives CDR1 as SGHRS and CDR2 as YFSETQ. The CDR3 measures 17 amino acids from cysteine to phenylalanine. Just the 51-base CDR3 DNA is kept, in frame starting at base 1. In regard to this clonotype: The specificity of this receptor is unknown. No base qualities exist here, and no much larger clone lies one base off it.

The library was generated by 5' RACE. The instrument given in TCRdb is NextSeq 500. In the TCR library protocol, a unique molecular identifier was attached to each TCR cDNA molecule so that PCR and sequencing errors could be corrected. In the source study's methods: Decombinator tools were used for TCR identification, UMI-based error correction and CDR3 extraction. Expanded TCRs were defined as those above a frequency of 2 per 1,000, corresponding to the top 1% of the tumor frequency distribution. Rényi diversity was computed with the R vegan package after subsampling each repertoire 100 times to 5,000 TCRs. CDR3 similarity networks were constructed using string-kernel similarity of amino acid triplets, with links drawn between CDR3s whose pairwise similarity was above 0.82. The public reads were run again by TCRdb, first through fastp at Q25 and then through MiXCR, and only productive beta chains were kept. Merged by CDR3 protein, the rows form single entries marked with the most common genes and DNA. In this record, the V and J calls reflect TCRdb's handling and not the investigators' own analysis. A total of approximately 50,000 distinct CDR3 sequences appear in this sample, 6% to 8.5% of them only once. The biggest ten clones account for 35% of the sample.

This receptor was identified in a female donor with early-stage non-small cell lung cancer. This chain joins TRBV5-1 to TRBJ1-1, with 9 bases matching TRBD1. Material: PBMCs, obtained at follow-up. CDR3 region: CASSLGDRAFLDTEAFF. The DNA sequence is given as TGCGCCAGCAGCTTGGGGGACAGGGCTTTTTTAGACACTGAAGCTTTCTTT. The CDR3, completed at both ends by the reference TRBV5-1 and TRBJ1-1 genes, gives the full variable domain KAGVTQTPRYLIKTRGQQVTLSCSPISGHRSVSWYQQTPGQGLQFLFEYFSETQRNKGNFPGRFSGRQFSNSRSEMNVSTLELGDSALYLCASSLGDRAFLDTEAFFGQGTRLTVV.